The T cell receptor (beta chain) described here comes from a study of low-dose radiotherapy and immunotherapy resistance in tumors. Whole-study context: Cohort 1 patients were irradiated with 0.5 Gy fractions every 2 weeks to 6.5 Gy total. With cycle 1 day 1 as the start, patients took oral aspirin 300 mg daily for four cycles.

Germline CDR1 and CDR2: LGHNT and FRNRAP. There are 16 residues in the CDR3. V shed 4 bases, J shed 0 bases, and the junction held 5 bases outside the gene matches. Gene-specific TRAV and TRBV primers were used for first-strand cDNA, covering alpha and beta chains. TCRs were put through about 20 PCR cycles of amplification with Phusion. A constant-region primer and the V-primer adapter served as the primer pair. TCRdb re-derived calls from the reads in MiXCR, one entry per CDR3 protein. This sample carries roughly 56,000 distinct CDR3 sequences, about 25% of them seen once, and the ten largest clones take about 7%. The sample holds many counts of this clonotype. The time point here: after trial treatment. Treatment specified: LDRT plus nivolumab, ipilimumab, low-dose cyclophosphamide and aspirin (RACIN trial). Donors were dosed with nivolumab and ipilimumab; they also received aspirin, low-dose cyclophosphamide and low-dose radiotherapy.

The chain combines TRBV12-5 with TRBJ2-2; 7 bases fit TRBD1. The source material was PBMCs, sampled after low-dose radiotherapy plus immunotherapy. The receptor comes from a male donor with prostate cancer. Here the CDR3 reads CASGSGQAANTGELFF. The DNA of the CDR3 is TGTGCTAGTGGTTCCGGACAGGCCGCGAACACCGGGGAGCTGTTTTTT.